The entry that follows covers one TCR beta chain sequence. Antigen: not known. The source of the sample is a study of OX40 agonist ivuxolimab in advanced cancers. Study results and limitations: Partial responders receiving 0.1-3.0 mg/kg showed among the lowest clonal expansion.

With baseline, cycle 4 day 1, and cycle 7 day 1 as timepoints, blood was sampled. Trimming removed 5 bases at V and 2 bases at J, with 7 bases between. This CDR3 region has 12 residues. CDR1 and CDR2 (germline): SGHAT, FQNNGV. Generated by immunoSEQ multiplex PCR, the TCRdb table keeps only in-frame clones and is missing some. The sample carries about 33,000 clones, about 88% recorded once. The source is an adult with an advanced solid tumor such as melanoma, head and neck, liver or kidney cancer. The sample here was CD4+ or CD8+ T cells sorted from blood, taken in a trial of the OX40 agonist ivuxolimab. The rearrangement links TRBV11-2 to TRBJ2-7; D gene ambiguous. This CDR3 is CASSRTTYEQYF. In DNA, the CDR3 is TGTGCCAGCAGCCGCACTACCTACGAGCAGTACTTC.